This T cell receptor beta chain was identified in a study of blood T cell repertoires in COVID-19. V lost 10 bases to trimming and J lost 1 base, with 13 bases between them. Germline CDR1 is SNHLY and CDR2 is FYNNEI. The CDR3 loop spans 13 amino acids. Cohort placement rested on clinical history that participants reported themselves. Method: immunoSEQ multiplex PCR; TCRdb's copy keeps in-frame clones and lacks some. The data show 250,000 to 350,000 clones, with 90% seen just once and 3.5% to 4.5% held by the top ten. This sequence originates from a woman between 18 and 29 years old with acute COVID-19. This chain joins TRBV2 and TRBJ1-2, with a possible D match to TRBD1 (6 bases). Input material: PBMCs or T cells enriched from blood (not recorded which). CDR3: CATIRGLNYGYTF. Here the CDR3 DNA reads TGTGCCACCATCAGGGGCCTTAACTATGGCTACACCTTC.